This is a list of T cell receptor beta chains from one sample in a study of regulatory dendritic cells for organ transplantation. Libraries were prepared by immunoSEQ multiplex PCR; TCRdb keeps only in-frame clonotypes and omits some of them. The data hold about 30,000 clones, with about 75% observed a single time. The material sequenced was memory CD4+ T cells from blood. The receptor set was obtained from a human donor in good health. The CDR3 runs from the conserved cysteine through the conserved F or W. A D gene is named only where the DNA matches it firmly. Size values are once, few and many counts, or a class for expanded clones, and some rows have none.

>TRBJ1-5|TRBV7-9|TRBD1|.
CASGQGESRNQPQHF
TGTGCCAGCGGACAGGGGGAATCCCGCAATCAGCCCCAGCATTTT
>TRBJ1-5|TRBV30|.|.
CAWRTDRYQPQHF
TGTGCCTGGAGGACCGACAGGTATCAGCCCCAGCATTTT
>TRBJ2-3|TRBV6-1|TRBD2|.
CASNRRGGDDTQYF
TGTGCCAGCAATAGACGGGGGGGCGACGATACGCAGTATTTT
>TRBJ2-7|TRBV6-4|TRBD1|few
CASSFQGTAEQYF
TGTGCCAGCAGTTTTCAAGGGACAGCCGAGCAGTACTTC
>TRBJ1-2|TRBV28|TRBD1|.
CASSAGGNYGYTF
TGTGCCAGCAGTGCAGGGGGTAACTATGGCTACACCTTC
>TRBJ2-7|TRBV5-4|TRBD2|.
CASSLTGLAGDEQYF
TGTGCCAGCAGCTTGACGGGACTAGCGGGAGACGAGCAGTACTTC
>TRBJ2-7|TRBV7-9|.|.
CASSFAGFHEQYF
TGTGCCAGCAGCTTTGCAGGGTTCCACGAGCAGTACTTC
>TRBJ1-5|TRBV6-1|.|.
CASSPSRGSNQPQHF
TGTGCCAGCAGTCCCTCCCGGGGTAGCAATCAGCCCCAGCATTTT
>TRBJ2-2|TRBV18|.|.
CASSLAPGTIGELFF
TGTGCCAGCTCCCTAGCCCCCGGGACCATCGGGGAGCTGTTTTTT
>TRBJ1-3|TRBV5-1|.|.
CASSGGNSGNTIYF
TGCGCCAGCAGTGGGGGAAACTCTGGAAACACCATATATTTT
>TRBJ2-7|TRBV11-2|.|.
CASSFPASYEQYF
TGTGCCAGCAGCTTTCCGGCTTCCTACGAGCAGTACTTC
>TRBJ1-3|TRBV11-2|.|.
CASSPLAGYSGNTIYF
TGTGCCAGCAGCCCCCTCGCAGGTTACTCTGGAAACACCATATATTTT
>TRBJ1-1|TRBV5-8|TRBD1|once
CASSLGTGGLITEAFF
TGTGCCAGCAGCTTGGGGACAGGGGGTTTAATCACTGAAGCTTTCTTT
>TRBJ2-1|TRBV30|TRBD2|medium-sized
CAWSLLAGDYNEQFF
TGTGCCTGGAGCCTACTAGCGGGGGACTACAATGAGCAGTTCTTC